One and the same sample provided the 20 T cell receptor beta chains below, sequenced in a study of spatial heterogeneity in lung cancer. From the 5' RACE reads, TCRdb called clonotypes with MiXCR, one entry per CDR3 protein. The table has 39,000 or so distinct CDR3 sequences, 7.5% seen once. Time point of the sample: sample taken at primary tumor resection. Without sorting, whole RNA was sequenced from tumor, nontumor lung or frozen PBMC. The specimen comprised PBMCs, sampled at surgery. The receptors derive from a male donor with early-stage non-small cell lung cancer.

This clonotype was observed at least ten times. The chain combines TRBV12-3 or TRBV12-4 with TRBJ2-2, with D hard to call. The CDR3 sequence is 12 residues long. The V end lost 5 bases, the J end lost 5 bases, and 6 bases lay between the germline ends. The CDR3 loop is CASSGATGELFF. DNA of the CDR3: TGTGCCAGCAGTGGAGCGACCGGGGAGCTGTTTTTT.

Comments on this clonotype: One base away lies a much larger clone, so this may be a sequencing read error. This chain uses TRBV20-1 with TRBJ2-7; the match to TRBD2 covers 7 bases. In germline, CDR1 is DFQATT, CDR2 SNEGSKA (reference sequence). The CDR3 loop spans 14 amino acids. For the CDR3, the DNA is TGCAGTGCTAAAATCTTGATCGGGGGGTACGCGCAGTACTTC. Amino acid sequence: CSAKILIGGYAQYF.

This clonotype was seen ten or more times. V is TRBV21-1 and J is TRBJ2-7; no check of the table's D call, TRBD2, against the DNA was made. TRBV21-1 is classified as a pseudogene. This CDR3 is 16 amino acids long. The CDR3 reads CASSLGRGRREGEQYV. The CDR3 nucleotides are TGTGCCAGCAGCCTAGGTAGGGGTCGGCGGGAAGGCGAGCAGTACGTC.

J is TRBJ1-2 and V is TRBV2; no clear D. This CDR3 has 11 residues. Trimming cost V 4 bases and J 4 bases, with 4 bases left between them. Germline V gene lookup returns CDR1 SNHLY and CDR2 FYNNEI. CDR3 nucleotide sequence: TGTGCCAGCAGTGTGGGCTATGGCTACACCTTC. It is translated as CASSVGYGYTF.

This clonotype was detected only a few times. V is TRBV5-1 and J is TRBJ2-5; 9 nucleotides match TRBD1. V trimming: 2 bases; J trimming: 4 bases; junction bases outside the gene matches: 6. This CDR3 comprises 15 residues. Germline assignment: CDR1 SGHRS and CDR2 YFSETQ. The DNA of the CDR3 is TGCGCCAGCAGCTTAGGGGACAGGGATGGAGAGACCCAGTACTTC. Translated, it gives CASSLGDRDGETQYF.

Only a few counts were recorded for this clonotype. The chain employs TRBV27 and TRBJ1-2; the match to TRBD1 covers 9 bases. V lost 5 bases and J lost 5; bases outside the gene matches: 9. CDR1 and CDR2 (germline): MNHEY, SMNVEV (reference sequence). The CDR3 sequence is 15 residues long. The CDR3 coding sequence is TGTGCCAGCAGTCTTACAGGGGGCGTCTCATATGGCTACACCTTC. Its translation: CASSLTGGVSYGYTF.

This clonotype appeared many times. The V gene is TRBV20-1, the J gene TRBJ1-5; D not certain. V was pared by 6 bases and J by 4 bases, with 13 bases between. Germline CDR1 is DFQATT and CDR2 is SNEGSKA (reference sequence). The CDR3 extends over 13 amino acids. The CDR3 is CSAPERTNQPQHF. The DNA of the CDR3 is TGCAGTGCCCCAGAGAGGACTAATCAGCCCCAGCATTTT.

The chain employs TRBV7-9 and TRBJ1-1; 9 positions match TRBD1. The germline CDR1 and CDR2 sequences are SEHNR and FQNEAQ (reference sequence). The V and J ends lost 5 bases and 6 bases, in that order; junction bases with no gene match: 7. CDR3 size: 14 residues. The chain's CDR3 is CASSRDRVGAEAFF. The CDR3 region has the DNA TGTGCCAGCAGCCGGGACAGGGTAGGAGCTGAAGCTTTCTTT. The variable domain in full, with the rest retrieved from reference TRBV7-9 and TRBJ1-1, is DTGVSQNPRHKITKRGQNVTFRCDPISEHNRLYWYRQTLGQGPEFLTYFQNEAQLEKSRLLSDRFSAERPKGSFSTLEIQRTEQGDSAMYLCASSRDRVGAEAFFGQGTRLTVV.

This clonotype was recorded a few times. The CDR3 sequence is CSARLLGSQETQYF. Here the CDR3 DNA reads TGCAGTGCTAGGTTACTAGGATCCCAAGAGACCCAGTACTTC. This chain connects TRBV20-1 to TRBJ2-5; TRBD2 might be the D (5 bases). Germline lookup yields CDR1 DFQATT and CDR2 SNEGSKA (reference sequence). V was pared by 3 bases and J by 1 base, with 12 bases between. The CDR3 covers 14 residues.

Comments on this clonotype: This may be a read error, as it is one base from a much larger clone. The CDR3 ends on some other residue instead of the conserved phenylalanine or tryptophan, so this is likely a read error. This rearrangement joins TRBV28 to TRBJ1-2; unclear D gene. Trimming shortened V by 5 bases and J by 8 bases, and 6 bases separated the two germline ends. From germline, CDR1 is MDHEN and CDR2 SYDVKM. The CDR3 runs to 10 residues. CDR3 sequence reads: CASSQLGYTS. The CDR3 DNA reads TGTGCCAGCAGTCAACTCGGCTACACCTCC.

This clonotype was detected ten times or more. The chain recombines TRBV7-2 with TRBJ1-1; D not resolved. V was clipped by 5 bases and J by 5 bases, with 18 bases between them. CDR3 length equals 15 residues. Per germline, CDR1 SGHTA and CDR2 FQGNSA. DNA of the CDR3: TGTGCCAGCAGCCCTAGAGGGAGGGCGAAGACTGAAGCTTTCTTT. It codes for CASSPRGRAKTEAFF.

In its sample, this clonotype was seen a few times. The CDR3 DNA sequence: TGTGCCAGCAAACTCCCTAAGGGGTCGGTGGACACTGAAGCTTTCTTT. It yields the protein CASKLPKGSVDTEAFF. The chain uses TRBV21-1 and TRBJ1-1; the D call TRBD1 from the table was never checked on the DNA. TRBV21-1 represents a pseudogene. CDR3 length: 16 residues.

In its sample, this clonotype was seen many times. The V and J genes are TRBV19 and TRBJ2-4; TRBD2 is a possible D gene (5 bases). This CDR3 region has 16 residues. Germline loops: CDR1 LNHDA, CDR2 SQIVND (reference sequence). Trimming removed 2 bases from V and 0 bases from J, with 11 bases in between. CDR3 coding DNA: TGTGCCAGTAGTATACCTCAAGGACTAGCCAAAAACATTCAGTACTTC. This gives the protein CASSIPQGLAKNIQYF.

Remarks on this clonotype: The junction shows a germline mismatch at one end, possibly a read error. The chain combines TRBV7-9 with TRBJ1-2; D ambiguous. The CDR3 has 12 amino acids. Germline CDR1 and CDR2: SEHNR and FQNEAQ (reference sequence). The CDR3 DNA reads TGTGCCGGCAGCTTAGCGACCGGGGGCTACACCTTC. Translation gives CAGSLATGGYTF.

This clonotype showed up many times. The CDR3, as DNA: TGCGCCAGCAGCGGAGGGAGCGCAGGCTCTAATGAAAAACTGTTTTTT. Encoded protein: CASSGGSAGSNEKLFF. The chain links TRBV4-3 to TRBJ1-4; D remains ambiguous. V lost 5 bases to trimming and J lost 3 bases, with 16 bases between them. Germline V CDR1 and CDR2: LGHNA, YSLEER. This CDR3 contains 16 residues.

This clonotype is a singleton in its sample. A much bigger clone sits one base away, suggesting this may be a read error. This chain joins TRBV6-2 or TRBV6-3 and TRBJ2-1, with D perhaps matching TRBD1 (6 bases). Germline CDR1 and CDR2: MNHEY and SVGEGT. CDR3 size: 13 residues. Trimming shortened V by 4 bases and J by 13 bases, and 17 bases separated the two germline ends. The CDR3 region is CASSCAGAYGQFF. The CDR3 DNA follows: TGTGCCAGCAGTTGCGCAGGGGCCTATGGACAGTTCTTC.

This clonotype was detected many times. The chain combines TRBV4-3 with TRBJ1-2; D might be TRBD1 (6 bases). The V and J ends lost 4 bases and 4 bases respectively, with 13 bases between them. Looked up from germline, CDR1 is LGHNA and CDR2 is YSLEER. The CDR3 consists of 14 residues. The CDR3 DNA is TGCGCCAGCAGCCGGACGGGACACAGCTATGGCTACACCTTC. Translating gives CASSRTGHSYGYTF.

This clonotype was recorded at least ten times. The chain combines TRBV29-1 with TRBJ2-1; D is perhaps TRBD1 or TRBD2 (6 bases each). The V end was cut by 4 bases, the J end by 7 bases, with 14 bases between. Germline CDR1 SQVTM, CDR2 ANQGSEA. The CDR3 is 13 amino acids. Here the CDR3 reads CSVVQGRSNEQFF. The CDR3 DNA is TGCAGCGTTGTTCAGGGGAGGTCGAATGAGCAGTTCTTC.

This clonotype was seen many times. This sequence joins TRBV12-3 or TRBV12-4 and TRBJ2-2, with D perhaps matching TRBD2 (5 bases). Trimming removed 8 bases at V and 1 base at J, with 11 bases between. The CDR3 runs to 14 residues. The CDR3 spells CASRPRGNTGELFF. For the CDR3, the DNA is TGTGCCAGCCGCCCCCGGGGGAACACCGGGGAGCTGTTTTTT.

This clonotype has ten or more counts. The chain uses TRBV5-1 and TRBJ2-5; possible D gene TRBD2, 7 bases. Germline CDR1 reads SGHRS; CDR2 reads YFSETQ. V lost 0 bases and J 2 bases, leaving 8 bases between the germline ends. This CDR3 is built from 14 residues. The CDR3 DNA is TGCGCCAGCAGCTTGGAGGGGGGGCAAGAGACCCAGTACTTC. It translates to CASSLEGGQETQYF.